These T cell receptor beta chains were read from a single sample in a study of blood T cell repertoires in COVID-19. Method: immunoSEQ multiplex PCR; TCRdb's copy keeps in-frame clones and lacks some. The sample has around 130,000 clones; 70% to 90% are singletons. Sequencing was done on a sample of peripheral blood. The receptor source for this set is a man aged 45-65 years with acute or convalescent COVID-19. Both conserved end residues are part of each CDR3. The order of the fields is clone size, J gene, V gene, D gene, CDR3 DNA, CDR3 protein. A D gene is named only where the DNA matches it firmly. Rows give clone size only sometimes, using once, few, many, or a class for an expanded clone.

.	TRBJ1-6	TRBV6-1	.	TGTGCCAGCAGTGAACAGATAACCTATAATTCACCCCTCCACTTT	CASSEQITYNSPLHF
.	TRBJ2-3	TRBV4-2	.	TGTGCCAGCAGCCAAGGGTTAGCAGATACGCAGTATTTT	CASSQGLADTQYF
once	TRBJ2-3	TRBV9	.	TGTGCCAGCAGCGTAGCTACAGCAGGGACAGATACGCAGTATTTT	CASSVATAGTDTQYF
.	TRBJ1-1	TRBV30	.	TGTGCCAGTGGGGCAGGGCTGGGCAGGGCCGCAAACACTGAAGCTTTCTTT	CASGAGLGRAANTEAFF
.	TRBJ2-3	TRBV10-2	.	TGCGCCAGCAGTGAGGCGGGGGCGGCAGATACGCAGTATTTT	CASSEAGAADTQYF
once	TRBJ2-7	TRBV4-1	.	TGCGCCAGCAGCCATCTTCAGCGGGACACCTACGAGCAGTACTTC	CASSHLQRDTYEQYF
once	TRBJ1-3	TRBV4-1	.	TGCGCCAGCAGCCTGACACTTAACTCTGGAAACACCATATATTTT	CASSLTLNSGNTIYF
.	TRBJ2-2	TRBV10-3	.	TGTGCCATCAGTGCTGGGGCCCTATCCGGGGAGCTGTTTTTT	CAISAGALSGELFF
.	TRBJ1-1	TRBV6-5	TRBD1	TGTGCCAGCAGTTACTCGACAGGGATGAACACTGAAGCTTTCTTT	CASSYSTGMNTEAFF
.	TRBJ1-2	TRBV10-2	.	TGCGCCAGCAGTCCACAGGGAGTAGGAAATGGCTACACCTTC	CASSPQGVGNGYTF
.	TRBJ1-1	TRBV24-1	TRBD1	TGTGCCACCAGTGATGAGGACAGGGCAGCTTTCTTT	CATSDEDRAAFF
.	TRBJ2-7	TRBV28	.	TGTGCCAGCAGTTCCCCTAGCAGCTACGAGCAGTACTTC	CASSSPSSYEQYF
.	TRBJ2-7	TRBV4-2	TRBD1	TGTGCCAGCAGCCAAGGGGGACAGGGGCCCTCCTACGAGCAGTACTTC	CASSQGGQGPSYEQYF
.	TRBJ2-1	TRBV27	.	TGTGCCAGCAGTTCCGGGGGTTCATACAATGAGCAGTTCTTC	CASSSGGSYNEQFF
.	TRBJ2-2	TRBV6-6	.	TGTGCCAGCAGAAAGGACCAGGAGGGACCCGGGGAGCTGTTTTTT	CASRKDQEGPGELFF
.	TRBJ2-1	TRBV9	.	TGTGCCAGCAGCGTAGAGGTCGGGAGTAGTGTTGAGCAGTTCTTC	CASSVEVGSSVEQFF
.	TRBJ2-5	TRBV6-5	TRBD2	TGTGCCAGCAGCGGGACTAGCGGCCAAGAGACCCAGTACTTC	CASSGTSGQETQYF
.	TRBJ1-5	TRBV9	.	TGTGCCAGTCTATTGGGTAAGGGGAATTATAGCAATCAGCCCCAGCATTTT	CASLLGKGNYSNQPQHF
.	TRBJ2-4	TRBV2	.	TGTGCCAGCAGTGGGATGGCCCCCGGAGACATTCAGTACTTC	CASSGMAPGDIQYF
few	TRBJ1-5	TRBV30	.	TGTGCCTGGAGTGCAGGTCATAATCAGCCCCAGCATTTT	CAWSAGHNQPQHF
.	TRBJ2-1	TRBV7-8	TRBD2	TGTGCCAGCAGTGGACTAGCGGGAGGTGGGGCCTACAATGAGCAGTTCTTC	CASSGLAGGGAYNEQFF
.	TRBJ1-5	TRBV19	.	TGTGCCAGTAGTATAGATAGCACCTACCTCTATAGCAATCAGCCCCAGCATTTT	CASSIDSTYLYSNQPQHF
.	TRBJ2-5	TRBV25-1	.	TGTGCCAGCAGTGAATACCCGTCCCAGTACTTC	CASSEYPSQYF
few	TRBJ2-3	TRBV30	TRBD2	TGTGCCTGGGCGAGCGGGGGGCCAGATACGCAGTATTTT	CAWASGGPDTQYF
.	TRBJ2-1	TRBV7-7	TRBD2	TGTGCTAGCAGCTCCGGGGGGGGATCCTACAATGAGCAGTTCTTC	CASSSGGGSYNEQFF
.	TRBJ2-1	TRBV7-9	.	TGTGCCAGCAGCTTACTGGGGGGAGGATACAATGAGCAGTTCTTC	CASSLLGGGYNEQFF
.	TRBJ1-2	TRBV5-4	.	TGTGCCAGCAGCTTGCGTGCTGTGGCAGGGGATGGCTACACCTTC	CASSLRAVAGDGYTF
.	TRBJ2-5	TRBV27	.	TGTGCCAGCAGTTTAGCCATCCGGGAGACCCAGTACTTC	CASSLAIRETQYF
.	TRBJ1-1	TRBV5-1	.	TGCGCCAGCCGACAGTACATGAACACTGAAGCTTTCTTT	CASRQYMNTEAFF
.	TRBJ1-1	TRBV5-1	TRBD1	TGCGCCAGCAGCTTAGGGACAGTCAACACTGAAGCTTTCTTT	CASSLGTVNTEAFF
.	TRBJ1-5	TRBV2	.	TGTGCCAGCAGTGGACAGGGCAATCAGCCCCAGCATTTT	CASSGQGNQPQHF
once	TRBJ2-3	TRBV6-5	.	TGTGCCAGCAGTCAGGGACATACTAGCACAGATACGCAGTATTTT	CASSQGHTSTDTQYF
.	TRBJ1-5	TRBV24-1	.	TGTGCCACCAGTGGAGCGAATAGCAATCAGCCCCAGCATTTT	CATSGANSNQPQHF
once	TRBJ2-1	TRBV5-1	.	TGCGCCAGCAGCTTGGGCGGCTTCTCGACCTCCTACAATGAGCAGTTCTTC	CASSLGGFSTSYNEQFF
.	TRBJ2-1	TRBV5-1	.	TGCGCCAGCAGCTTGGGCGGGCACAATGAGCAGTTCTTC	CASSLGGHNEQFF
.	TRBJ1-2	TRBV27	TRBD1	TGTGCCAGCAGTCCGGGACAGTTTGGTGGCTACACCTTC	CASSPGQFGGYTF
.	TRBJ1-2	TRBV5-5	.	TGTGCCAGCAGCTTTTCCCCTAGAGGGGGGGATGGCTACACCTTC	CASSFSPRGGDGYTF
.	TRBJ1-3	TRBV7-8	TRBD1	TGTGCCAGCAGCTCGAAACAGGGGTTCTCTGGAAACACCATATATTTT	CASSSKQGFSGNTIYF
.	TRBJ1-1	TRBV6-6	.	TGTGCCAGCAGCCCTAACACTGAAGCTTTCTTT	CASSPNTEAFF
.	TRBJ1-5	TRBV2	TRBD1	TGTGCCAGCGGGACAGCGCGTTGGCCCCAGCATTTT	CASGTARWPQHF
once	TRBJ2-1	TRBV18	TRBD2	TGTGCCAGCTCTGGGACTAGCGTTGTCCCGATGGACAATGAGCAGTTCTTC	CASSGTSVVPMDNEQFF
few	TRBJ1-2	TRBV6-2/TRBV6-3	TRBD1	TGTGCCAGCAGTTACTCGGTGACAGGGTCGAATGGCTACACCTTC	CASSYSVTGSNGYTF
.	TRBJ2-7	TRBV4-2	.	TGTGCCAGCAGCCAAGGTGTCCAGGGGTACGAGCAGTACTTC	CASSQGVQGYEQYF
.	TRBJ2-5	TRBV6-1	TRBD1	TGTGCCAGCAGTGGGCCCGGGACAGGGGACTCGGAGACCCAGTACTTC	CASSGPGTGDSETQYF
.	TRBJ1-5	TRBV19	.	TGTGCCAGTAATATGCAGGGCCATCAGCCCCAGCATTTT	CASNMQGHQPQHF
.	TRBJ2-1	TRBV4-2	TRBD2	TGTGCCAGCAGCCCTCCGACTAGCGGGGGACTCAATGAGCAGTTCTTC	CASSPPTSGGLNEQFF
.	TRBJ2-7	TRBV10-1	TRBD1	TGCGCCAGCAGTGAGTACAGGGGTTACGAGCAGTACTTC	CASSEYRGYEQYF
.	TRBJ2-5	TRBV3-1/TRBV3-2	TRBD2	TGTGCCAGCAGCCAAGAGACTAGCAGCGAGACCCAGTACTTC	CASSQETSSETQYF
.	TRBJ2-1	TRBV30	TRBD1	TGTGCCTGGAGTGAGGGACAGGGATTCTCCTACAATGAGCAGTTCTTC	CAWSEGQGFSYNEQFF
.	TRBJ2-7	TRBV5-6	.	TGTGCCAGCAGCCCTGGGAGTCTTCCCTACGAGCAGTACTTC	CASSPGSLPYEQYF
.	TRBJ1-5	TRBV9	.	TGTGCCAGCAGCGAGAGCCCGGGGAATGGGTTGGGCGGCAATCAGCCCCAGCATTTT	CASSESPGNGLGGNQPQHF
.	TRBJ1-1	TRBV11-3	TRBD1	TGTGCCAGCAGCGCCGCACAGGGGTACGCCACTGAAGCTTTCTTT	CASSAAQGYATEAFF
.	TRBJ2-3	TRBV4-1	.	TGCGCCAGCAGCCTTGGGCGGGGCCCCCTCACAGATACGCAGTATTTT	CASSLGRGPLTDTQYF
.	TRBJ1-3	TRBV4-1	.	TGCGCCAGCAGCCAAGGTTACCGCGCCTCTGGAAACACCATATATTTT	CASSQGYRASGNTIYF
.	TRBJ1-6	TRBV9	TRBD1	TGTGCCAGCAGCCCACGTAGGTCGGACAGGGGTAATTCACCCCTCCACTTT	CASSPRRSDRGNSPLHF
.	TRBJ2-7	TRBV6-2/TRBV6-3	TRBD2	TGTGCCAGCAGTTATCCGACCGCCCGGACTAGCGGGATCCCCTACGAGCAGTACTTC	CASSYPTARTSGIPYEQYF
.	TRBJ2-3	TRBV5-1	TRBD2	TGCGCCAGCAGCTTGGGGACACCTGGACTAGCGGGGGGAGATACGCAGTATTTT	CASSLGTPGLAGGDTQYF